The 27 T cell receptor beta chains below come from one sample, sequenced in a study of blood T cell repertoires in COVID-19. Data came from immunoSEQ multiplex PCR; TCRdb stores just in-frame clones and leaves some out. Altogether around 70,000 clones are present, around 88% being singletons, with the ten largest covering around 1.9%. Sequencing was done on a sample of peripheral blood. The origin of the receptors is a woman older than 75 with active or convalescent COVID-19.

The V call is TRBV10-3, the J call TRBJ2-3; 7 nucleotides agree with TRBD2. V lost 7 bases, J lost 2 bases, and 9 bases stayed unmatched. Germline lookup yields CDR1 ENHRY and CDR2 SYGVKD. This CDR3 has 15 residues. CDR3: CAINPGLLSTDTQYF. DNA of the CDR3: TGTGCCATCAACCCGGGACTATTATCCACAGATACGCAGTATTTT.

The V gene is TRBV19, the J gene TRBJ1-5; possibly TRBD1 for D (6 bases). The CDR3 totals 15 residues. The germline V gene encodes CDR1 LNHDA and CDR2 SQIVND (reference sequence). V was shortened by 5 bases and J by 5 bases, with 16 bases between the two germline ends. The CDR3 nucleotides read TGTGCCAGTAGTCCCCCGACAGGCTGGGATCAGCCCCAGCATTTT. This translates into CASSPPTGWDQPQHF.

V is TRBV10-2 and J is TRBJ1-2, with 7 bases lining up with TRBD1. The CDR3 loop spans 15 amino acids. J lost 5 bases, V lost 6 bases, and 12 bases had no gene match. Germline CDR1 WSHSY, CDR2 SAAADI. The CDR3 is CASRGQGGFRYGYTF. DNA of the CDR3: TGCGCCAGCAGGGGGCAGGGGGGATTTCGGTATGGCTACACCTTC.

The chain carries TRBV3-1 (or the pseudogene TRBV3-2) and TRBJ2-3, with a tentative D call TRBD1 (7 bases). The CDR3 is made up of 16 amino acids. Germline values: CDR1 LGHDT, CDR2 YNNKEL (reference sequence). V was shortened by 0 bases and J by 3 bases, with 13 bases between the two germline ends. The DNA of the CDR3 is TGTGCCAGCAGCCAAGATGTCCCAGGGGGGACAGATACGCAGTATTTT. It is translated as CASSQDVPGGTDTQYF.

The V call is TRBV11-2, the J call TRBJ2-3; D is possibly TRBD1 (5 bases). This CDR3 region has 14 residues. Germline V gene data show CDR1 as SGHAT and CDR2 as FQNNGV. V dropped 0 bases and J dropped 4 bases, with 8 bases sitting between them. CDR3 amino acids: CASSLDWGPDTQYF. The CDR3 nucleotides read TGTGCCAGCAGCTTAGACTGGGGCCCAGATACGCAGTATTTT.

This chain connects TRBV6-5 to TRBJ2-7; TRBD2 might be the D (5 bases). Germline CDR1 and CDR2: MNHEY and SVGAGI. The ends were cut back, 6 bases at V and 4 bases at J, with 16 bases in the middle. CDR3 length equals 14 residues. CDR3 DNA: TGTGCCAGCAGCCGGACGGGGTCTCGGTACGAGCAGTACTTC. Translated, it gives CASSRTGSRYEQYF.

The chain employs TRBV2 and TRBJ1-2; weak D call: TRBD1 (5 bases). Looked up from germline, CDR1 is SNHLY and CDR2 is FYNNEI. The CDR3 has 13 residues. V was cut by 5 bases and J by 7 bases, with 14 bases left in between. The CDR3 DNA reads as TGTGCCAGCAGTCCTCGCACCGGGGGTGGCTACACCTTC. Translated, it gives CASSPRTGGGYTF.

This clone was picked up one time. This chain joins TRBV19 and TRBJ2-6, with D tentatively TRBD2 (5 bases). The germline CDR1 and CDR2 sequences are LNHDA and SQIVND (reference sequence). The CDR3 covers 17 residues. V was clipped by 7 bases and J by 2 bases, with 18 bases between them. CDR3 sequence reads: CASKTRAGEAGANVLTF. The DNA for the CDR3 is TGTGCCAGTAAGACTCGGGCCGGGGAAGCTGGGGCCAACGTCCTGACTTTC.

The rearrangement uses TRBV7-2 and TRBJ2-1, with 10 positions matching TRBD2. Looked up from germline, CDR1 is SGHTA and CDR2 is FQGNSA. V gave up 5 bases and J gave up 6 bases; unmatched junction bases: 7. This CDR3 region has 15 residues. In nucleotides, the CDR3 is TGTGCCAGCAGCCCCCTAGCGGGAGACCTCAATGAGCAGTTCTTC. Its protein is CASSPLAGDLNEQFF.

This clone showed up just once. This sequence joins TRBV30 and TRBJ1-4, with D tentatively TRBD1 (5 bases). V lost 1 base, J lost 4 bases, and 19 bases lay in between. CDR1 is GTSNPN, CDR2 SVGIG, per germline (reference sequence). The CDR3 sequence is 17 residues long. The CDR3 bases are TGTGCCTGGAGTGCCCCCCGACAGTCCCACTTTAATGAAAAACTGTTTTTT. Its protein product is CAWSAPRQSHFNEKLFF.

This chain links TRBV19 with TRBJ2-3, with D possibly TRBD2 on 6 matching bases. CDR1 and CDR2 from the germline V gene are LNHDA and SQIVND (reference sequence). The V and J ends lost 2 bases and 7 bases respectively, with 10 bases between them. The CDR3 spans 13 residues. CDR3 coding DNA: TGTGCCAGTAGTATAAGGGAGGCGAATACGCAGTATTTT. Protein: CASSIREANTQYF.

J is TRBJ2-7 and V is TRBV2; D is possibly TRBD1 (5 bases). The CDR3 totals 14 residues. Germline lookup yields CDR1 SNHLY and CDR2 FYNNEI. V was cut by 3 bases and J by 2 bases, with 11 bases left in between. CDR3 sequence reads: CASSDQGATYEQYF. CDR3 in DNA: TGTGCCAGCAGTGATCAGGGCGCAACCTACGAGCAGTACTTC. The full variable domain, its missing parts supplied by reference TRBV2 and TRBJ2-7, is EPEVTQTPSHQVTQMGQEVILRCVPISNHLYFYWYRQILGQKVEFLVSFYNNEISEKSEIFDDQFSVERPDGSNFTLKIRSTKLEDSAMYFCASSDQGATYEQYFGPGTRLTVT.

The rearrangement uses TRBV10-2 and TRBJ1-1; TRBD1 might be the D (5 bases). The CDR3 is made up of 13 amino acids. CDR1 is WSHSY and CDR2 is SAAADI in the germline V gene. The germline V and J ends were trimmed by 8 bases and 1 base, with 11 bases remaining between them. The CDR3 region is CASQRQGNTEAFF. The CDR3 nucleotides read TGCGCCAGCCAACGGCAGGGGAACACTGAAGCTTTCTTT.

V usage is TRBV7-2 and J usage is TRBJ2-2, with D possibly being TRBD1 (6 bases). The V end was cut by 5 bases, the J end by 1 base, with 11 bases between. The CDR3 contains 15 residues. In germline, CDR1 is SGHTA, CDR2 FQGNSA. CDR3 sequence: CASSPWTENTGELFF. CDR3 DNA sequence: TGTGCCAGCAGCCCATGGACAGAGAACACCGGGGAGCTGTTTTTT.

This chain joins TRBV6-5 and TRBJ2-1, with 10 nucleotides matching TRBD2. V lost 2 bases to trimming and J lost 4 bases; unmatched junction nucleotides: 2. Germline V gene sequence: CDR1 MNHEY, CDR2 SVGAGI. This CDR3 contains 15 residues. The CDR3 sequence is CASSYGLAVYNEQFF. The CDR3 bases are TGTGCCAGCAGTTACGGACTAGCGGTTTACAATGAGCAGTTCTTC.

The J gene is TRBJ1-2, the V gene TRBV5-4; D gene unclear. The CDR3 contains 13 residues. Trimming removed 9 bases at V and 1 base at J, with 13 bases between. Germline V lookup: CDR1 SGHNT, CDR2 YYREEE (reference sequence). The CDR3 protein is CATQRELNYGYTF. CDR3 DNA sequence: TGTGCCACCCAACGGGAGCTTAACTATGGCTACACCTTC.

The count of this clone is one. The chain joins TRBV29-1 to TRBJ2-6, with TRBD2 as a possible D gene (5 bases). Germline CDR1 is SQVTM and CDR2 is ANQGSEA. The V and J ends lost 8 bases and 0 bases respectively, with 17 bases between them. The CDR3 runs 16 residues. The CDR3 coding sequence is TGCAGCCCCTATGCGGGCAGAATCTCTGGGGCCAACGTCCTGACTTTC. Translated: CSPYAGRISGANVLTF.

The CDR3 DNA sequence: TGTGCCAGCTCCCGGGGGAGGGCATCCTACGAGCAGTACTTC. This codes for CASSRGRASYEQYF. The gene calls are TRBV18 and TRBJ2-7; 7 bases align to TRBD2. This CDR3 is built from 14 residues. CDR1 is KGHSH and CDR2 is LQKENI in the germline V gene. Unmatched junction bases numbered 6, after V lost 6 bases and J lost 1 base.

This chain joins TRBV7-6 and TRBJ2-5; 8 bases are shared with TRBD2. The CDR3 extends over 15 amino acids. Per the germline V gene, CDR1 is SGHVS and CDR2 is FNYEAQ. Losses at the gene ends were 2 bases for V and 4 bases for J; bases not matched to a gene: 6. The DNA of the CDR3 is TGTGCCAGCAGCTTATCGGGGGGGGCCGGAGAGACCCAGTACTTC. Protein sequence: CASSLSGGAGETQYF.

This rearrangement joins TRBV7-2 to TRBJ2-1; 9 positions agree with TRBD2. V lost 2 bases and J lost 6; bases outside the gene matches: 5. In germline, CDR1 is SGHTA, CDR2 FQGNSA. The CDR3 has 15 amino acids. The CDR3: CASSLNSGGLNEQFF. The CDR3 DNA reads TGTGCCAGCAGCTTAAACAGCGGGGGGCTCAATGAGCAGTTCTTC.

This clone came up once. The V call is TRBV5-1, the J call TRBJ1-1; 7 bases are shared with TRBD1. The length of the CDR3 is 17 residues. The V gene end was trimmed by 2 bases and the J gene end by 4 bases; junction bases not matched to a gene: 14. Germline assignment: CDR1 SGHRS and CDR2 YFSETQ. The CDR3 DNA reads TGCGCCAGCAGCTTAGGAGGGACAGCCCTGGGAAGCACTGAAGCTTTCTTT. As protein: CASSLGGTALGSTEAFF.

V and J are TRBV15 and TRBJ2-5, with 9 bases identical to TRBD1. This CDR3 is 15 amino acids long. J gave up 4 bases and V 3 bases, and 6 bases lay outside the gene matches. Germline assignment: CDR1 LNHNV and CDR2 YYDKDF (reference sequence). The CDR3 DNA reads TGTGCCACCAGCAGGATTGGGACAGGGAGAGAGACCCAGTACTTC. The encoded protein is CATSRIGTGRETQYF.

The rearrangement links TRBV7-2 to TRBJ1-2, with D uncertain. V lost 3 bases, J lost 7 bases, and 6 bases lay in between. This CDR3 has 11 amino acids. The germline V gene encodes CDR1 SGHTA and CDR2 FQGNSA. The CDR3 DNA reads TGTGCCAGCAGCTTCGATAGTGGCTACACCTTC. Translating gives CASSFDSGYTF. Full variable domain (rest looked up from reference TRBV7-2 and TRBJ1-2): GAGVSQSPSNKVTEKGKDVELRCDPISGHTALYWYRQSLGQGLEFLIYFQGNSAPDKSGLPSDRFSAERTGGSVSTLTIQRTQQEDSAVYLCASSFDSGYTFGSGTRLTVV.

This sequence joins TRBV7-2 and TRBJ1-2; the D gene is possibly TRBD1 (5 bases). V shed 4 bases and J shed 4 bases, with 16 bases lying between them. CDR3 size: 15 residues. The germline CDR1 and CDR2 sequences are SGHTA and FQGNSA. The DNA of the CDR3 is TGTGCCAGCAGCTCCTTCGGGGGGAGGGGCTATGGCTACACCTTC. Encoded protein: CASSSFGGRGYGYTF.

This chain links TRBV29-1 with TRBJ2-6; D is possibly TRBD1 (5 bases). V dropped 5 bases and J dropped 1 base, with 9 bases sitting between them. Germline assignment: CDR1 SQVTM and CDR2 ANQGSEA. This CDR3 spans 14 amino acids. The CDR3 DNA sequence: TGCAGCGTTCATCAGGGTTCTGGGGCCAACGTCCTGACTTTC. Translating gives CSVHQGSGANVLTF.

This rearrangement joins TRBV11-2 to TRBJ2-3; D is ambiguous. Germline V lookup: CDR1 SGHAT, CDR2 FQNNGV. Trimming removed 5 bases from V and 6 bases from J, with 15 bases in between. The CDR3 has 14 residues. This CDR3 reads CASSTSLTPDTQYF. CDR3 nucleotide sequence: TGTGCCAGCAGCACTTCCTTGACTCCCGATACGCAGTATTTT. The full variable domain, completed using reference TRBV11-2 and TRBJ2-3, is EAGVAQSPRYKIIEKRQSVAFWCNPISGHATLYWYQQILGQGPKLLIQFQNNGVVDDSQLPKDRFSAERLKGVDSTLKIQPAKLEDSAVYLCASSTSLTPDTQYFGPGTRLTVL.

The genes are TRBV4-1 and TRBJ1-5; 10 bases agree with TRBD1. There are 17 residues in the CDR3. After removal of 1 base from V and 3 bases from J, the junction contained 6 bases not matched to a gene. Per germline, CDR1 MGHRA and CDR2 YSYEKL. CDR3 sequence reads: CASSQGGQGGFNQPQHF. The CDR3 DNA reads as TGCGCCAGCAGCCAAGGAGGACAGGGGGGATTCAATCAGCCCCAGCATTTT.